The T cell receptor (beta chain) described here comes from a study of T cell responses to AZD1222 COVID-19 vaccine. Study-wide results and limits: The study sampled repertoires only after the peak T cell response.

The table came from immunoSEQ multiplex PCR; TCRdb's copy has only in-frame clones and leaves some out. The data contain some 160,000 clones, approximately 92% of them singletons. Germline V gene lookup returns CDR1 SNHLY and CDR2 FYNNEI. This CDR3 has 14 amino acids. V was clipped by 8 bases and J by 6 bases, with 19 bases between them. Regarding this clone: Its antigen is as yet unknown.

The receptor was derived from an adult in good health. The sequences come from peripheral blood, collected on day 0 of AZD1222 vaccination. V usage is TRBV2 and J usage is TRBJ1-2; perhaps TRBD1 as D (6 bases). DNA of the CDR3: TGTGCCAGCGAACGGTTGAACAGGGATCATGGCTACACCTTC. Translating it yields CASERLNRDHGYTF.